This T cell receptor (beta chain) was identified during a study of T cell repertoires in cytomegalovirus infection. Study in general: Through public TCR beta signatures, both CMV infection and matching HLA type were indicated. General observations from the study: Clonotypes of TCR beta that were HLA-C-restricted and CMV-specific dominated the ex vivo response. Of the TCR beta families, the public ones yielded a cumulative frequency that identified carriers of CMV plus the relevant HLA.

The V gene's germline CDR1 is SGHKS and CDR2 YYEKEE (reference sequence). V was trimmed by 0 bases and J by 10 bases, leaving 13 bases between them. The length of the CDR3 is 13 residues. With respect to this clonotype: Its antigen is undetermined.

MiXCR was run by TCRdb on the reads, yielding one entry per CDR3 protein. Here the sample spans approximately 250,000 distinct CDR3 sequences, under 25% being singletons. This receptor was obtained from a human donor in good health (CMV status not recorded). Some clones in this sample may be carry-over from other donors' samples. The rearrangement joins TRBV5-5 to TRBJ1-2; no clear D gene. The sample was CD8+ T cells from PBMCs. The CDR3 region is CASSLEQSFVYTF. The CDR3 DNA is TGTGCCAGCAGCTTGGAACAGTCCTTTGTCTACACCTTC.